This T cell receptor (beta chain) emerged from a study of shared clonotypes between healthy human individuals. At the level of the study: Three CD4 naive, three CD4 memory, two CD8 naive and one CD8 memory plate were used per donor.

Trimming removed 8 bases from V and 0 bases from J, with 17 bases in between. Germline V gene sequence: CDR1 MGHRA, CDR2 YSYEKL. The CDR3 runs 15 residues. The study, taken as a whole, reports: In the sorted subsets, rarefaction showed sequencing was incomplete despite large depth.

Each donor was a Caucasian adult residing in Nashville, Tennessee. Points on this clone: Its antigen is unknown.

Assay used: immunoSEQ multiplex PCR; TCRdb lists only in-frame clones, some missing. In the table there are approximately 640,000 clones, less than 95% of which are singletons. The sequence came from a man aged 18 to 30 in good health. Some clones in this sample may be carry-over from other donors' samples. The sequenced sample was memory CD8+ T cells from PBMCs. Documented subset: CD45RO+ cells pooled with CCR7-negative TemRA cells. This chain links TRBV4-1 with TRBJ2-7; D may correspond to TRBD1 or TRBD2 (6 bases each). The DNA of the CDR3 is TGCGCCAGCCCCCCCCGGGGGCAAGACTCCTACGAGCAGTACTTC. This sequence encodes CASPPRGQDSYEQYF.